The 10 T cell receptor beta chains presented below share a single source sample, sequenced in a study of blood T cell repertoires in COVID-19. The table came from immunoSEQ multiplex PCR; TCRdb's copy has only in-frame clones and leaves some out. The table shows 490,000 or so clones, with roughly nine tenths occurring only once. The sequenced sample consisted of PBMCs or T cells enriched from blood (not recorded which). Every receptor here comes from a woman aged 60-75 years who had recovered from COVID-19.

The chain couples TRBV2 to TRBJ2-1; 8 positions agree with TRBD2. Trimming at V came to 3 bases and at J to 3 bases, leaving 1 base not matched to a gene. In germline, CDR1 is SNHLY, CDR2 FYNNEI. The CDR3 has 14 amino acids. The CDR3 spells CASSDGTSYNEQFF. CDR3 coding DNA: TGTGCCAGCAGTGACGGGACTAGCTACAATGAGCAGTTCTTC.

The chain uses TRBV6-6 and TRBJ1-2, with a tentative D call TRBD1 (6 bases). The germline V gene encodes CDR1 MNHNY and CDR2 SVGAGI (reference sequence). The V end lost 5 bases, the J end lost 4 bases, and 14 bases lay between the germline ends. This CDR3 has 14 amino acids. The CDR3 DNA follows: TGTGCCAGCAGTATAGCTACAGGGCCCTATGGCTACACCTTC. Its translation: CASSIATGPYGYTF.

The genes are TRBV11-2 and TRBJ1-3, with 8 nucleotides matching TRBD1. Germline CDR1 and CDR2: SGHAT and FQNNGV. Trimming cost V 4 bases and J 2 bases; bases outside gene matches: 10. This CDR3 contains 17 residues. The CDR3 DNA reads TGTGCCAGCAGCTCCCTGAGGCAGGGGGCGACTGGAAACACCATATATTTT. It codes for CASSSLRQGATGNTIYF. Drawing the rest from reference TRBV11-2 and TRBJ1-3, the complete variable domain is EAGVAQSPRYKIIEKRQSVAFWCNPISGHATLYWYQQILGQGPKLLIQFQNNGVVDDSQLPKDRFSAERLKGVDSTLKIQPAKLEDSAVYLCASSSLRQGATGNTIYFGEGSWLTVV.

J is TRBJ1-2 and V is TRBV15; D is perhaps TRBD1 (6 bases). The CDR3 has 14 residues. The V and J ends lost 0 bases and 7 bases respectively, with 12 bases between them. Looked up from germline, CDR1 is LNHNV and CDR2 is YYDKDF (reference sequence). The CDR3 is CATSREGGAVGYTF. CDR3 coding DNA: TGTGCCACCAGCAGAGAAGGGGGGGCTGTTGGCTACACCTTC.

The chain uses TRBV5-1 and TRBJ2-3; 7 bases are shared with TRBD1. V shed 4 bases and J 3 bases; nucleotides not matched to a gene: 11. Per germline, CDR1 SGHRS and CDR2 YFSETQ. The CDR3 covers 16 residues. CDR3 residues: CASSLVPGQSTDTQYF. CDR3 nucleotide sequence: TGCGCCAGCAGCCTGGTTCCGGGACAGAGTACAGATACGCAGTATTTT.

The chain combines TRBV7-2 with TRBJ2-1, with 9 bases identical to TRBD2. The CDR3 consists of 19 residues. Trimming cost V 2 bases and J 8 bases; bases outside gene matches: 19. Per the germline V gene, CDR1 is SGHTA and CDR2 is FQGNSA. The CDR3 bases are TGTGCCAGCAGCTTAAAGGCCCTCCTAACGGGCGGGGGGGCCCATGAGCAGTTCTTC. Translating it yields CASSLKALLTGGGAHEQFF.

CDR3 sequence: CASSPRTGLGNEQFF. In DNA form, the CDR3 reads TGTGCCAGCAGCCCGCGTACGGGACTAGGGAATGAGCAGTTCTTC. The V gene is TRBV3-1 (or the pseudogene TRBV3-2), the J gene TRBJ2-1; 8 nucleotides line up with TRBD2. Per germline, CDR1 LGHDT and CDR2 YNNKEL (reference sequence). The CDR3 extends over 15 amino acids. V gave up 4 bases and J gave up 7 bases; unmatched junction bases: 9.

The chain combines TRBV13 with TRBJ2-3, with TRBD2 matching over 8 bases. In germline, CDR1 is PRHDT, CDR2 FYEKMQ (reference sequence). With V trimmed by 3 bases and J by 3 bases, 2 bases remained unmatched. CDR3 length equals 14 residues. The DNA of the CDR3 is TGTGCCAGCAGCTTGGGCGGGGGGACAGATACGCAGTATTTT. Amino acids: CASSLGGGTDTQYF.

This chain links TRBV18 with TRBJ2-1; possibly TRBD1 for D (5 bases). Germline values: CDR1 KGHSH, CDR2 LQKENI. This CDR3 is built from 16 residues. The ends were cut back, 1 base at V and 0 bases at J, with 10 bases in the middle. CDR3 sequence (DNA): TGTGCCAGCTCACCACTTGGACACACCTCCTACAATGAGCAGTTCTTC. This codes for CASSPLGHTSYNEQFF.

The chain employs TRBV7-9 and TRBJ2-2; D is unclear. V lost 3 bases, J lost 4 bases, and 15 bases lay in between. Germline CDR1 SEHNR, CDR2 FQNEAQ (reference sequence). CDR3 size: 16 residues. CDR3 in amino acids: CASSFPGAVGTGELFF. The CDR3 DNA reads as TGTGCCAGCAGCTTTCCCGGCGCGGTCGGCACCGGGGAGCTGTTTTTT.